These T cell receptor beta chains were read from a single sample in a study of T cell changes during pregnancy in multiple sclerosis. Only in-frame clones appear in the TCRdb table, and some are missing; sequencing was by immunoSEQ multiplex PCR. The sample includes 64,000 or so clones, 92% of them seen just once. Sequencing was performed on peripheral blood, taken in the first trimester of pregnancy. The receptor source for this set is a female donor with multiple sclerosis, enrolled in a pregnancy study. Each CDR3 is given with its conserved first and last residue. A D gene is named only where the DNA matches it firmly. Expanded clones get a size class; other rows say once, few or many, or leave the size out.

clone_size d_call j_call v_call cdr3_aa cdr3_nt
. . TRBJ1-4 TRBV19 CASNQGLSNEKLFF TGTGCCAGCAACCAGGGGCTAAGTAATGAAAAACTGTTTTTT
. TRBD1 TRBJ1-1 TRBV2 CASKDRANTEAFF TGTGCCAGCAAGGACAGGGCAAACACTGAAGCTTTCTTT
. . TRBJ1-4 TRBV13 CASSFGDSAEEKLFF TGTGCCAGCAGCTTCGGGGATTCGGCGGAGGAAAAACTGTTTTTT
. . TRBJ1-2 TRBV6-1 CASSESEQGTNYGYTF TGTGCCAGCAGTGAATCCGAACAGGGAACTAACTATGGCTACACCTTC
. . TRBJ2-5 TRBV29-1 CSVGFQETQYF TGCAGCGTCGGGTTCCAAGAGACCCAGTACTTC
once TRBD2 TRBJ2-7 TRBV4-3 CASSRAGLAGDEQYF TGCGCCAGCAGCCGGGCGGGACTAGCGGGAGACGAGCAGTACTTC
. TRBD2 TRBJ2-1 TRBV9 CASSVRTSGDTRAYNEQFF TGTGCCAGCAGCGTAAGGACTAGCGGGGACACAAGGGCCTACAATGAGCAGTTCTTC
once . TRBJ2-1 TRBV7-9 CASRPPEIGGNEQFF TGTGCCAGCAGGCCACCCGAAATAGGCGGGAATGAGCAGTTCTTC
. . TRBJ2-3 TRBV5-4 CASSLELAQLDTQYF TGTGCCAGCAGCTTGGAGCTAGCACAATTAGATACGCAGTATTTT
. TRBD1 TRBJ2-2 TRBV10-1 CASISGTEHTGELFF TGCGCCAGCATATCCGGGACAGAACACACCGGGGAGCTGTTTTTT
. TRBD1 TRBJ2-1 TRBV29-1 CSVTTGDYSYNEQFF TGCAGCGTCACGACAGGGGATTACTCCTACAATGAGCAGTTCTTC
few TRBD1 TRBJ2-1 TRBV30 CAWTQGDRVSGEQFF TGTGCCTGGACCCAGGGGGACAGGGTTAGCGGTGAGCAGTTCTTC
. TRBD1 TRBJ2-1 TRBV19 CASSSNQGAISPREQFF TGTGCCAGTAGTTCGAACCAGGGGGCTATTTCCCCACGGGAGCAGTTCTTC
. TRBD2 TRBJ2-1 TRBV29-1 CSVETSGRGRHEQFF TGCAGCGTTGAGACTAGCGGGAGGGGTCGCCATGAGCAGTTCTTC